This T cell receptor beta chain was observed in a study of blood T cell repertoires in COVID-19. In the study overall: Italy, Spain and the United States were the sources of the convalescent and acute COVID-19 samples. Nucleic acid was either cDNA or gDNA, and it came from T cells, B-cell-depleted T cells, or PBMCs.

The CDR3 contains 12 residues. The germline V gene has CDR1 KGHSH and CDR2 LQKENI. Trimming removed 5 bases at V and 4 bases at J, with 6 bases between. Per the authors' pipeline: Amplification from reference gene primers served as the basis for estimated nucleated cell counts. Repertoires were generated with immunoSEQ multiplex PCR, while TCRdb's copy carries only in-frame clones and drops some. For V, J and clone size, that table is used; D and trimming come from the DNA. The sample has nearly 80,000 clones, about 93% seen once. Sequenced: peripheral blood. The receptor comes from a woman aged 80 or over with acute or convalescent COVID-19. The chain joins TRBV18 to TRBJ1-3; D is undetermined. CDR3 DNA sequence: TGTGCCAGCTCATATCTAGGAAACACCATATATTTT. It specifies CASSYLGNTIYF.